This is a list of T cell receptor beta chains from one sample in a study of spatial heterogeneity in lung cancer. A single record per CDR3 protein comes from TCRdb applying MiXCR to the 5' RACE reads. The sample records over 7,500 distinct CDR3 sequences, approximately 5.8% being singletons. The material was lung tumor tissue, obtained at surgery. The receptors were sampled from a female donor with early-stage non-small cell lung cancer. Both conserved end residues are part of each CDR3. A D gene is named only where the DNA matches it firmly. The size entry is marked missing in some rows and otherwise reads once, few, many or a size class.

cdr3_aa cdr3_nt v_call clone_size j_call d_call cdr3_length
CASSPQTGYTEAFF TGCGCCAGCAGCCCACAGACAGGGTACACTGAAGCTTTCTTT TRBV4-1 many TRBJ1-1 TRBD1 14
CAWSVGSGPRTDTQYF TGTGCCTGGAGTGTCGGTAGCGGACCACGCACAGATACGCAGTATTTT TRBV30 medium-sized TRBJ2-3 . 16
CASSYQTGMVSYNEQFF TGTGCCAGCAGTTACCAAACAGGGATGGTCTCCTACAATGAGCAGTTCTTC TRBV6-2/TRBV6-3 medium-sized TRBJ2-1 . 17
CASGLLRGDRMYNEQFF TGTGCCAGCGGTCTGCTTAGGGGGGACAGGATGTACAATGAGCAGTTCTTC TRBV6-2/TRBV6-3 many TRBJ2-1 TRBD1 17
CASSPSVAAFLEQYF TGTGCCAGCAGTCCTTCGGTAGCGGCCTTTCTCGAGCAGTACTTC TRBV6-2/TRBV6-3 many TRBJ2-7 . 15
CASSYSGGTEAFF TGTGCCAGCAGTTACTCTGGAGGCACTGAAGCTTTCTTT TRBV6-5 many TRBJ1-1 . 13
CASSLSSSGGQANYGYTF TGTGCCAGCAGCTTATCATCGTCAGGGGGACAAGCTAACTATGGCTACACCTTC TRBV7-2 large TRBJ1-2 TRBD1 18
CASRPTGGSYNEQFF TGTGCCAGCAGGCCGACAGGGGGTTCCTACAATGAGCAGTTCTTC TRBV27 . TRBJ2-1 TRBD1 15
CASSPSRAGDGINYGYTF TGCGCCAGCAGCCCCAGCCGAGCAGGGGACGGTATTAACTATGGCTACACCTTC TRBV5-1 many TRBJ1-2 . 18
CASAPFPATNEKLFF TGTGCCAGCGCCCCATTCCCCGCAACTAATGAAAAACTGTTTTTT TRBV6-1 many TRBJ1-4 . 15
CASSYSWGLHTGELFF TGTGCCAGCAGTTACTCGTGGGGACTTCACACCGGGGAGCTGTTTTTT TRBV6-2/TRBV6-3 few TRBJ2-2 . 16
CSVDRPRSDTQYF TGCAGCGTTGACAGGCCGCGATCAGATACGCAGTATTTT TRBV29-1 many TRBJ2-3 . 13
CASRSFGWSNEKLFF TGTGCCAGCAGGAGTTTCGGGTGGTCTAATGAAAAACTGTTTTTT TRBV28 . TRBJ1-4 . 15
CASSLAGTPSYNEQFF TGCGCCAGCAGCTTGGCCGGGACACCTTCCTACAATGAGCAGTTCTTC TRBV5-1 many TRBJ2-1 . 16
CSARVVGSQPQHF TGCAGTGCTAGAGTGGTGGGGAGTCAGCCCCAGCATTTT TRBV20-1 many TRBJ1-5 . 13
CASKVGAGSPLHF TGTGCCAGCAAAGTGGGGGCTGGATCACCCCTCCACTTT TRBV7-9 . TRBJ1-6 . 13
CASSPPSGTQGVGYTF TGTGCCAGCAGTCCCCCATCCGGGACCCAAGGGGTCGGCTACACCTTC TRBV28 medium-sized TRBJ1-2 . 16
CASSLRPTESTEAFF TGTGCCAGCAGCCTCAGACCTACGGAGAGCACTGAAGCTTTCTTT TRBV7-6 few TRBJ1-1 . 15
CSASWTSGTDTQYF TGCAGTGCGAGCTGGACTAGCGGGACAGATACGCAGTATTTT TRBV20-1 medium-sized TRBJ2-3 TRBD2 14
CASSLGGGPPTEQFF TGTGCCAGCAGCTTAGGAGGGGGCCCTCCCACTGAGCAGTTCTTC TRBV7-2 many TRBJ2-1 TRBD1 15
CASSYLGEKLFF TGTGCCAGCAGTTACCTCGGTGAAAAACTGTTTTTT TRBV6-2/TRBV6-3 medium-sized TRBJ1-4 . 12
CASSLGAWGGPGELFF TGTGCCAGCAGCTTAGGAGCTTGGGGTGGGCCCGGGGAGCTGTTTTTT TRBV7-2 few TRBJ2-2 . 16
CASSLVSANTEAFF TGCGCCAGCAGCTTGGTGTCGGCGAACACTGAAGCTTTCTTT TRBV5-1 many TRBJ1-1 . 14
CASSFATGLNTEAFF TGTGCCAGCAGTTTCGCTACAGGGCTAAACACTGAAGCTTTCTTT TRBV27 many TRBJ1-1 . 15
CSVEDRGYEQYF TGCAGCGTTGAAGATCGGGGTTACGAGCAGTACTTC TRBV29-1 . TRBJ2-7 . 12
CASSPMGQGAYNEQFF TGTGCCAGCAGCCCGATGGGACAGGGGGCATACAATGAGCAGTTCTTC TRBV12-3/TRBV12-4 many TRBJ2-1 TRBD1 16
CSVMPWTRYRGTEAFF TGCAGTGTTATGCCCTGGACACGGTATCGTGGGACTGAAGCTTTCTTT TRBV20-1 . TRBJ1-1 . 16
CASSLVRDQPQHF TGTGCCAGCAGCTTGGTTCGCGATCAGCCCCAGCATTTT TRBV7-3 medium-sized TRBJ1-5 . 13
CASSGVSGAISSYNEQFF TGTGCCAGCAGCGGCGTGAGCGGGGCGATATCCTCCTACAATGAGCAGTTCTTC TRBV9 few TRBJ2-1 TRBD2 18
CSARDQRLAGGFLETQYF TGCAGTGCTAGAGATCAGAGACTAGCGGGAGGTTTTCTAGAGACCCAGTACTTC TRBV20-1 medium-sized TRBJ2-5 TRBD2 18
CASSTPGGSQIRRLSF TGTGCCAGCAGTACCCCTGGTGGTAGTCAGATAAGGAGGTTGTCCTTC TRBV6-5 many TRBJ2-1 . 16
CASMDRGGANVLTF TGTGCCAGCATGGACAGGGGTGGGGCCAACGTCCTGACTTTC TRBV28 many TRBJ2-6 TRBD1 14
CASSPPGLAYEQYF TGTGCCAGCAGTCCCCCAGGACTAGCCTACGAGCAGTACTTC TRBV28 many TRBJ2-7 TRBD2 14
CAISRDSPNSPLHF TGTGCCATCTCCCGGGACAGCCCTAATTCACCCCTCCACTTT TRBV10-3 few TRBJ1-6 TRBD1 14
CSGETSINEQFF TGCAGTGGAGAGACTAGCATCAATGAGCAGTTCTTC TRBV20-1 many TRBJ2-1 TRBD2 12
CASSLGGTNQPQHF TGTGCCAGCAGTTTAGGAGGAACCAATCAGCCCCAGCATTTT TRBV28 medium-sized TRBJ1-5 . 14
CASSRQGDTGELFF TGTGCTAGCAGCCGACAGGGAGACACCGGGGAGCTGTTTTTT TRBV7-7 . TRBJ2-2 TRBD1 14
CASSPASPGGSWPQHF TGTGCCAGCAGTCCGGCAAGCCCCGGGGGATCGTGGCCCCAGCATTTT TRBV28 many TRBJ1-5 . 16
CASSHDSSGNTIYF TGCGCCAGCAGCCACGACAGCTCTGGAAACACCATATATTTT TRBV4-3 medium-sized TRBJ1-3 . 14
CASRRLAVGETQYF TGTGCCAGCAGGCGACTAGCGGTGGGAGAGACCCAGTACTTC TRBV2 few TRBJ2-5 TRBD2 14
CASSQAGGTGNTIYF TGTGCCAGCAGCCAAGCGGGGGGCACCGGAAACACCATATATTTT TRBV4-2 many TRBJ1-3 . 15
CASSRMGGSQPQHF TGTGCCAGCAGCCGAATGGGGGGAAGTCAGCCCCAGCATTTT TRBV7-9 medium-sized TRBJ1-5 . 14
CASSLTAGGSNQPQHF TGCGCCAGCAGCTTGACAGCAGGGGGGAGCAATCAGCCCCAGCATTTT TRBV5-1 many TRBJ1-5 TRBD1 16
CASSSRLAFLGTEAFF TGTGCCAGCAGCTCCCGCTTGGCCTTCCTGGGGACTGAAGCTTTCTTT TRBV5-8 many TRBJ1-1 . 16
CAISDDRAGAFF TGTGCCATCAGTGATGACAGGGCGGGAGCTTTCTTT TRBV10-3 medium-sized TRBJ1-1 TRBD1 12
CASTHRGFGTDTQYF TGTGCCAGCACCCACAGGGGGTTTGGGACAGATACGCAGTATTTT TRBV9 medium-sized TRBJ2-3 TRBD1 15
CSAQTSGSGEQYF TGCAGTGCTCAAACTAGCGGGAGTGGTGAGCAGTACTTC TRBV20-1 many TRBJ2-7 TRBD2 13
CAWSAAKVMGPGNYEQYF TGTGCCTGGAGTGCCGCTAAGGTGATGGGGCCGGGCAATTACGAGCAGTACTTC TRBV30 medium-sized TRBJ2-7 . 18
CASSQEGFQETQYF TGTGCCAGCAGCCAAGAGGGATTCCAAGAGACCCAGTACTTC TRBV4-2 few TRBJ2-5 . 14
CASSRSRDSSYNEQFF TGCGCCAGCAGCCGATCCCGGGACTCCTCCTACAATGAGCAGTTCTTC TRBV4-1 large TRBJ2-1 . 16
CASSWTGVYSNQPQHF TGTGCCAGCAGTTGGACAGGAGTCTATAGCAATCAGCCCCAGCATTTT TRBV6-7 medium-sized TRBJ1-5 TRBD1 16
CSAREGLAGVYEQYF TGCAGTGCTAGAGAGGGATTAGCGGGAGTCTATGAGCAGTACTTC TRBV20-1 . TRBJ2-7 TRBD2 15
CASSFWTGAHNEQFF TGTGCCAGCAGCTTTTGGACAGGGGCCCACAATGAGCAGTTCTTC TRBV7-9 medium-sized TRBJ2-1 TRBD1 15
CASSPAGASGVNIQYF TGTGCCAGCAGCCCGGCTGGGGCTAGCGGGGTTAACATTCAGTACTTC TRBV28 . TRBJ2-4 TRBD2 16
CASSATSGLGEQYF TGCGCCAGCAGCGCGACTAGCGGGCTAGGGGAGCAGTACTTC TRBV5-1 few TRBJ2-7 TRBD2 14
CASSQSGNTGELFF TGTGCCAGCAGCCAAAGCGGGAACACCGGGGAGCTGTTTTTT TRBV4-2 few TRBJ2-2 . 14
CASSKTGIPGEQYF TGTGCCAGCAGTAAGACAGGGATACCGGGCGAGCAGTACTTC TRBV6-2/TRBV6-3 . TRBJ2-7 TRBD1 14
CASSLYRDGELFF TGTGCCAGCAGCTTATATCGAGACGGGGAGCTGTTTTTT TRBV7-2 many TRBJ2-2 . 13
CASSLRQGNEQFF TGTGCCAGCAGCTTGAGGCAGGGGAATGAGCAGTTCTTC TRBV7-6 medium-sized TRBJ2-1 . 13